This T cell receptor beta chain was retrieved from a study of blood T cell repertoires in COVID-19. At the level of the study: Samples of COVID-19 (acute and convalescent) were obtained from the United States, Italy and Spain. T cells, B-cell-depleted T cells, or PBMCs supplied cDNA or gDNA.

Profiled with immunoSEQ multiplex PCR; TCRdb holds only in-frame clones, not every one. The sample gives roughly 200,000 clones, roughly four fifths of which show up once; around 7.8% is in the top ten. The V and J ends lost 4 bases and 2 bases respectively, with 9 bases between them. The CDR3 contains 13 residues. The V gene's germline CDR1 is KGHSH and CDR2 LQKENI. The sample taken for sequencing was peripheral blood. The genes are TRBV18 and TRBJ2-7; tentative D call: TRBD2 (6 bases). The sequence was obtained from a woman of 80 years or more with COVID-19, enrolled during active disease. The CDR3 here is CASSLGTPYEQYF. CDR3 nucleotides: TGTGCCAGCTCACTAGGGACTCCCTACGAGCAGTACTTC.